The rows below give T cell receptor beta chains drawn from one sample of a study of cytomegalovirus exposure and HLA in healthy donors. Assay used: immunoSEQ multiplex PCR; TCRdb lists only in-frame clones, some missing. This sample has around 65,000 clones, with approximately 60% found just once. The sample consisted of PBMCs. The receptor set was obtained from a man in his thirties or forties in good health and CMV-seronegative. The CDR3 runs from the conserved cysteine through the conserved F or W. A D gene is named only where the DNA matches it firmly. Expanded clones are given a class, and other clones once, few, many or no size at all.

TRBV29-1,14,.,.,TRBJ1-2,CSVEGGGGGYGYTF,TGCAGCGTTGAAGGGGGCGGGGGCGGCTATGGCTACACCTTC
TRBV27,14,few,.,TRBJ1-5,CASSSDRSNQPQHF,TGTGCCAGCAGTTCTGACAGGAGCAATCAGCCCCAGCATTTT
TRBV15,14,.,.,TRBJ2-5,CATSRDVSQETQYF,TGTGCCACCAGCAGAGATGTCAGCCAAGAGACCCAGTACTTC
TRBV7-2,15,.,TRBD1,TRBJ2-7,CASSLRGRQNYEQYF,TGTGCCAGCAGCTTAAGGGGGCGACAAAACTACGAGCAGTACTTC
TRBV30,13,.,TRBD1,TRBJ2-5,CAWSQGVQETQYF,TGTGCCTGGAGCCAGGGGGTTCAAGAGACCCAGTACTTC
TRBV6-1,16,.,TRBD2,TRBJ2-3,CASSEALAGGSDTQYF,TGTGCCAGCAGTGAAGCGCTAGCGGGGGGAAGCGATACGCAGTATTTT
TRBV6-5,15,.,.,TRBJ2-5,CASSYSVQYQETQYF,TGTGCCAGCAGTTACTCGGTACAGTACCAAGAGACCCAGTACTTC
TRBV18,15,.,.,TRBJ1-6,CASSPVRAGNSPLHF,TGTGCCAGCTCACCTGTGCGCGCAGGGAACTCACCCCTCCACTTT
TRBV6-6,16,.,.,TRBJ1-5,CASSYPDSSLGQPQHF,TGTGCCAGCAGTTATCCGGACAGCAGCCTTGGTCAGCCCCAGCATTTT
TRBV4-2,14,.,.,TRBJ2-2,CASSPNSGSGELFF,TGTGCCAGCAGCCCGAACAGTGGTTCCGGGGAGCTGTTTTTT
TRBV5-3,15,.,.,TRBJ2-4,CARSWTALAKNIQYF,TGTGCCAGAAGCTGGACAGCCTTAGCCAAAAACATTCAGTACTTC
TRBV10-3,14,.,.,TRBJ1-2,CAISESTVNYGYTF,TGTGCCATCAGTGAGTCTACAGTAAACTATGGCTACACCTTC
TRBV7-6,15,.,TRBD2,TRBJ2-3,CASSLRLAGTDTQYF,TGTGCCAGCAGCTTAAGGCTAGCGGGCACAGATACGCAGTATTTT
TRBV6-5,14,.,TRBD1,TRBJ1-6,CASRGTGGRPPLHF,TGTGCCAGCAGGGGGACAGGGGGGAGGCCACCCCTCCACTTT
TRBV2,14,.,.,TRBJ2-1,CASSEIAAHNEQFF,TGTGCCAGCAGTGAGATAGCCGCCCACAATGAGCAGTTCTTC
TRBV7-7,14,.,TRBD1,TRBJ2-5,CASSSTGKQETQYF,TGTGCCAGCAGCTCGACAGGGAAACAAGAGACCCAGTACTTC
TRBV7-2,12,.,TRBD1,TRBJ1-4,CASSRTGERLFF,TGTGCCAGCAGCCGTACAGGGGAGAGGCTGTTTTTT
TRBV4-1,16,.,TRBD1,TRBJ1-4,CASSQARGLANEKLFF,TGCGCCAGCAGCCAGGCCAGGGGGCTGGCTAATGAAAAACTGTTTTTT
TRBV11-2,13,.,.,TRBJ2-7,CASSPLEVREQYF,TGTGCCAGCAGCCCACTCGAGGTTCGCGAGCAGTACTTC
TRBV21-1,20,.,.,TRBJ2-7,CASPRPRDRGFWGSSYEQYF,TGTGCCAGCCCCAGACCCCGGGACAGGGGATTTTGGGGCAGCTCCTACGAGCAGTACTTC
TRBV6-6,16,.,TRBD1,TRBJ1-6,CASTSADRGANSPLHF,TGTGCCAGCACCTCGGCGGACAGGGGTGCCAATTCACCCCTCCACTTT
TRBV29-1,15,few,TRBD2,TRBJ2-5,CSVLGTSGGRETQYF,TGCAGCGTTTTAGGGACTAGCGGGGGGAGGGAGACCCAGTACTTC
TRBV19,14,.,.,TRBJ1-6,CASSEDPGGSPLHF,TGTGCCAGTAGTGAAGATCCGGGGGGATCACCCCTCCACTTT
TRBV2,13,.,.,TRBJ2-7,CATYRDLGGEQYF,TGTGCCACGTACCGGGACCTAGGGGGCGAGCAGTACTTC